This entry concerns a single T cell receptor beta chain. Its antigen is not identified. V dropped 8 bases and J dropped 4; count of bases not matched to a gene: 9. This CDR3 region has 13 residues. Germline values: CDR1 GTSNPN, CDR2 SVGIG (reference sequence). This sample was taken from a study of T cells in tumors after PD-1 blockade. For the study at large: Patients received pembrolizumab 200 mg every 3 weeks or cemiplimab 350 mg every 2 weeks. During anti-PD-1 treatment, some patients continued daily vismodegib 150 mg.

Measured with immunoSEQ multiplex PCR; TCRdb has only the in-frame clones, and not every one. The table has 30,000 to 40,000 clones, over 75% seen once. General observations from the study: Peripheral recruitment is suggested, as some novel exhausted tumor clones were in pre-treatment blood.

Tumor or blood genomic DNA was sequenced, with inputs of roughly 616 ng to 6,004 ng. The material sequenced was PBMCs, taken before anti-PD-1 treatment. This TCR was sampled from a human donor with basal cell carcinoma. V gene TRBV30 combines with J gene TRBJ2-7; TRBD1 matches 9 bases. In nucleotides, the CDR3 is TGTGCCGGTTACCCGGGACAGGGTTACGAGCAGTACTTC. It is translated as CAGYPGQGYEQYF.